This T cell receptor beta chain was recorded in a study of shared clonotypes between healthy human individuals. Study results and caveats: A few donors shared around 5.2% of their naive CD4 clonotypes. As a rule, naive subsets had a larger estimated richness than memory subsets.

Produced via immunoSEQ multiplex PCR; TCRdb's table is partial and in-frame only. The data contain 2,500,000 or so clones, 93% of them singletons. The germline V gene has CDR1 LGHNT and CDR2 FRNRAP. This CDR3 contains 15 residues. V shed 0 bases, J shed 5 bases, and the junction held 3 bases outside the gene matches. Remarks on this clone: The antigen is undetermined.

The sequencing input was naive CD4+ T cells from PBMCs. Documented subset: CD45RA+ positively selected. This sequence was found in a man between 18 and 29 years old in good health. Some clones in this sample may be carry-over from other donors' samples. The chain combines TRBV12-5 with TRBJ2-2, with 7 bases identical to TRBD1. CDR3 region: CASGLVTGVTGELFF. Here the CDR3 DNA reads TGTGCTAGTGGTTTGGTAACAGGGGTTACCGGGGAGCTGTTTTTT.